Presented here are 17 T cell receptor beta chains from one specimen sequenced in a study of T-cell memory formation after mild COVID-19. TCRdb used MiXCR to reprocess the 5' RACE reads, holding one entry per CDR3 protein. The sample yields 360,000 or so distinct CDR3 sequences, around 30% seen once. The sample comprised PBMCs or a T cell subset sorted from them (not recorded which). All receptors come from an adult woman who had mild COVID-19 (a few samples of this study predate the infection). Cell type and time point are not known.

In its sample, this clonotype was seen a few times. The genes are TRBV5-1 and TRBJ2-1, with 7 bases matching TRBD1. Germline V gene sequence: CDR1 SGHRS, CDR2 YFSETQ. This CDR3 has 13 amino acids. The J segment lost 13 bases and the V segment lost 4 bases, leaving 11 bases of the junction unmatched. The CDR3 DNA reads as TGCGCCAGCAGCCCCGGGACAGTCCCCGATCAGTTCTTC. It yields the protein CASSPGTVPDQFF.

The chain recombines TRBV21-1 with TRBJ2-5; TRBD2, the table's D call, lacks a check against the DNA. TRBV21-1 is a documented pseudogene. This CDR3 has 20 residues. The CDR3 loop reads CASSKARPERVAGSLGTQYF. The CDR3 nucleotides are TGTGCCAGCAGCAAAGCCCGACCTGAGAGGGTAGCGGGCTCCTTAGGGACCCAGTACTTC.

This chain joins TRBV29-1 and TRBJ2-1; TRBD1 matches at 11 bases. CDR1 and CDR2 from the germline V gene are SQVTM and ANQGSEA. The J segment lost 7 bases and the V segment lost 6 bases, leaving 5 bases of the junction unmatched. This CDR3 contains 13 residues. CDR3 loop: CSVLGQGANEQFF. Here the CDR3 DNA reads TGCAGCGTCCTCGGACAGGGGGCGAATGAGCAGTTCTTC.

This clonotype has ten or more counts. The V call is TRBV12-3 or TRBV12-4, the J call TRBJ1-1; D not certain. Trimming took 2 bases from V and 0 from J, leaving 4 bases between them. The length of the CDR3 is 13 residues. Here the CDR3 DNA reads TGTGCCAGCAGTTTAAGCCTGAACACTGAAGCTTTCTTT. This translates into CASSLSLNTEAFF.

The chain has TRBV7-2 and TRBJ2-5; D remains ambiguous. Per the germline V gene, CDR1 is SGHTA and CDR2 is FQGNSA. The CDR3 is 13 amino acids. The V end was cut by 5 bases, the J end by 4 bases, with 11 bases between. CDR3 residues: CASSPLSRETQYF. The CDR3 DNA reads TGTGCCAGCAGCCCCCTTTCGAGAGAGACCCAGTACTTC. The full variable domain, its missing parts supplied by reference TRBV7-2 and TRBJ2-5, is GAGVSQSPSNKVTEKGKDVELRCDPISGHTALYWYRQSLGQGLEFLIYFQGNSAPDKSGLPSDRFSAERTGGSVSTLTIQRTQQEDSAVYLCASSPLSRETQYFGPGTRLLVL.

The gene calls are TRBV5-1 and TRBJ2-3, with D perhaps assigned TRBD1 or TRBD2 (5 bases each). The germline gives CDR1 SGHRS, CDR2 YFSETQ. The CDR3 length is 16 residues. V lost 0 bases and J lost 6, with 17 bases in between. CDR3 in amino acids: CASSLEGRGMSDTQYF. The CDR3 coding sequence is TGCGCCAGCAGCTTGGAGGGACGCGGAATGTCTGATACGCAGTATTTT.

The CDR3 nucleotides read TGTGCCAGCAGTGCCGGGGGCGATACTGAAGCTTTCTTT. Translating gives CASSAGGDTEAFF. The rearrangement links TRBV6-1 to TRBJ1-1, with a possible D match to TRBD1 (6 bases). The ends were cut back, 4 bases at V and 5 bases at J, with 11 bases in the middle. Per the germline V gene, CDR1 is MNHNS and CDR2 is SASEGT. This CDR3 region has 13 residues.

The CDR3 sequence is CSAQQELLYNEQFF. The CDR3 nucleotides read TGCAGTGCCCAACAGGAACTGTTATACAATGAGCAGTTCTTC. The genes are TRBV20-1 and TRBJ2-1; possible D gene TRBD1, 5 bases. This CDR3 contains 14 residues. Trimming removed 6 bases at V and 4 bases at J, with 16 bases between. Germline V gene lookup returns CDR1 DFQATT and CDR2 SNEGSKA (reference sequence).

The genes are TRBV12-3 or TRBV12-4 and TRBJ1-6; 7 bases are a match to TRBD1. After removal of 7 bases from V and 10 bases from J, the junction contained 4 bases not matched to a gene. The length of the CDR3 is 12 residues. In DNA form, the CDR3 reads TGTGCCAGCACACAGGGGAGATCACCCCTCCACTTT. Protein sequence: CASTQGRSPLHF.

This clonotype was counted many times. The rearrangement uses TRBV2 and TRBJ2-7; TRBD2 agrees at 7 bases. Germline CDR1 is SNHLY and CDR2 is FYNNEI. The CDR3 length is 16 residues. Unmatched junction bases numbered 6, after V lost 1 base and J lost 0 bases. The CDR3 DNA follows: TGTGCCAGCAGTGAAGGGATTAGGGAGGGCTCCTACGAGCAGTACTTC. The encoded protein is CASSEGIREGSYEQYF.

The gene calls are TRBV15 and TRBJ1-5; 9 bases map to TRBD1. The ends lost 8 bases at V and 6 bases at J; junction bases unmatched: 8. CDR3 length equals 14 residues. Germline CDR1 reads LNHNV; CDR2 reads YYDKDF (reference sequence). The CDR3 sequence is CATGRGQGPQPQHF. The CDR3 bases are TGTGCCACCGGAAGGGGACAGGGACCTCAGCCCCAGCATTTT.

This clonotype has more than one count but fewer than ten. V is TRBV14 and J is TRBJ2-1; D remains ambiguous. The V gene's germline CDR1 is SGHDN and CDR2 FVKESK. Trimming removed 1 base from V and 9 bases from J, with 10 bases in between. This CDR3 region has 13 residues. CDR3 protein: CASSQGVVSEQFF. DNA of the CDR3: TGTGCCAGCAGCCAAGGGGTTGTCAGTGAGCAGTTCTTC.

The sample holds a few counts of this clonotype. J is TRBJ2-7 and V is TRBV5-1; D gene unclear. The germline V gene has CDR1 SGHRS and CDR2 YFSETQ. This CDR3 is built from 14 residues. V shed 0 bases and J shed 5 bases, with 12 bases lying between them. The CDR3 DNA reads TGCGCCAGCAGCTTGGGGCAGGAGCCCAACGAGCAGTACTTC. Encoded protein: CASSLGQEPNEQYF. The full variable domain, completed using reference TRBV5-1 and TRBJ2-7, is KAGVTQTPRYLIKTRGQQVTLSCSPISGHRSVSWYQQTPGQGLQFLFEYFSETQRNKGNFPGRFSGRQFSNSRSEMNVSTLELGDSALYLCASSLGQEPNEQYFGPGTRLTVT.

This chain joins TRBV11-2 and TRBJ2-7, with D maybe TRBD2 (5 bases). V lost 0 bases to trimming and J lost 0 bases, with 9 bases between them. Per germline, CDR1 SGHAT and CDR2 FQNNGV. The CDR3 consists of 15 residues. CDR3 sequence: CASSLDRGSSYEQYF. DNA for the CDR3: TGTGCCAGCAGCTTAGACCGGGGAAGCTCCTACGAGCAGTACTTC.

The chain has TRBV7-2 and TRBJ2-5; 7 bases match TRBD2. CDR3 length: 14 amino acids. Germline CDR1 is SGHTA and CDR2 is FQGNSA. V lost 4 bases, J lost 5 bases, and 7 bases stayed unmatched. CDR3 DNA sequence: TGTGCCAGCAGCTCAGGCGGGAGCGGGGAGACCCAGTACTTC. As protein: CASSSGGSGETQYF.

The chain combines TRBV5-6 with TRBJ2-4, with 12 nucleotides matching TRBD2. Germline CDR1 is SGHDT and CDR2 is YYEEEE. V was pared by 3 bases and J by 4 bases, with 5 bases of the junction left unmatched. The CDR3 is made up of 16 amino acids. CDR3 bases: TGTGCCAGCAGCTCGGCGGGACTAGCGGGTAAAAACATTCAGTACTTC. Residues: CASSSAGLAGKNIQYF.

In this sample, this clonotype turned up many times. The chain is built from TRBV7-9 and TRBJ2-2; D gene ambiguous. Germline V gives CDR1 SEHNR, CDR2 FQNEAQ (reference sequence). CDR3 length: 13 amino acids. Trimming cost V 3 bases and J 6 bases, with 8 bases left between them. The DNA of the CDR3 is TGTGCCAGCAGCTTCCGGTGGGCCGGGGAGCTGTTTTTT. Translating it yields CASSFRWAGELFF.